This T cell receptor beta chain was captured by sequencing in a study of T cell repertoires in cytomegalovirus infection (dated 2019 in TCRdb). About the full investigation: Donor HLA type was relevant to the analysis, as public TCR beta signatures indicated carriage of CMV infection together with the matching HLA type.

The table lists this clonotype with a few counts. No antigen is known for it. One base away there is no much larger clone; base qualities are not given. Sequencer: Illumina HiSeq 1500. TCRdb trimmed public reads at Q25 via fastp, called clones via MiXCR and kept in-frame beta chains. Each CDR3 protein appears once, grouped with its most common genes and DNA. The sample includes fewer than 350,000 distinct CDR3 sequences, with 9.5% observed a single time. The leading ten clones occupy 4.3% of the sample. What the research found in general, with its limitations: The ex vivo response was dominated by HLA-C-restricted CMV-specific TCR beta clonotypes, and the single most frequent clonotype in two of eight donors was supplied by these HLA-C-restricted clonotypes. Carriers of CMV infection plus the relevant HLA type were discriminated by the cumulative frequency of public TCR beta family members in the study cohort and in an independent roughly 340-donor cohort.

Looking up the germline V gene (reference sequence) yields CDR1 LNHDA and CDR2 SQIVND. The V end loses 1 base and the J end loses 0 bases, and a stretch of 9 bases separates them. The CDR3 has 16 amino acids, counting the end cysteine and phenylalanine. The kept DNA is CDR3 alone, 48 bases in frame from the first base. The sequence came from a human donor in good health (CMV status not recorded). Some clones in this sample may be carry-over from other donors' samples. This receptor chain uses TRBV19 and TRBJ2-2; a tentative D match to TRBD2 spans 5 bases. Sequences were obtained from PBMCs. The DNA sequence reads TGTGCCAGTAGTATAGTCGGGGTCGCGAACACCGGGGAGCTGTTTTTT. The translation is CASSIVGVANTGELFF. Extended through the reference TRBV19 and TRBJ2-2 proteins, this CDR3 yields the full variable domain: DGGITQSPKYLFRKEGQNVTLSCEQNLNHDAMYWYRQDPGQGLRLIYYSQIVNDFQKGDIAEGYSVSREKKESFPLTVTSAQKNPTAFYLCASSIVGVANTGELFFGEGSRLTVL.